These T cell receptor beta chains were read from a single sample in a study of OX40 agonist ivuxolimab in advanced cancers. TCRdb's table, derived via immunoSEQ multiplex PCR, lists solely in-frame clones and lacks some. The sample carries fewer than 80,000 clones, 85% recorded once. The material was CD4+ or CD8+ T cells sorted from blood, obtained in a trial of the OX40 agonist ivuxolimab. The origin of the receptors is an adult with an advanced solid tumor such as melanoma, head and neck, liver or kidney cancer. Both conserved end residues are part of each CDR3. Each record gives: V gene, clone size, J gene, D gene, CDR3 DNA, CDR3 protein. D genes are given only for firm matches. The size entry is marked missing in some rows and otherwise reads once, few, many or a size class.

TRBV2	few	TRBJ2-7	-	TGTGCCAGCAGCGTAGGAGCCGAGCAGTACTTC	CASSVGAEQYF
TRBV18	-	TRBJ2-7	-	TGTGCCAGCTCACCACCCCAGGGGAGTAACGAGCAGTACTTC	CASSPPQGSNEQYF
TRBV5-1	-	TRBJ2-7	TRBD1	TGCGCCAGCAGCGCCGGGGGACAGGGCCCCTACGAGCAGTACTTC	CASSAGGQGPYEQYF
TRBV10-3	-	TRBJ1-1	-	TGTGCCATCAGTGTCCCGGGACAAGCAGCTGAAGCTTTCTTT	CAISVPGQAAEAFF
TRBV5-1	-	TRBJ2-6	TRBD2	TGCGCCAGCAGCCCGCAGGGACTAGGGGGGGTCGATCTGGCCAACGTCCTGACTTTC	CASSPQGLGGVDLANVLTF
TRBV5-1	-	TRBJ1-4	TRBD1	TGCGCCAGCAGTCGGACAGGGGGAGCAACTAATGAAAAACTGTTTTTT	CASSRTGGATNEKLFF
TRBV29-1	-	TRBJ1-2	TRBD1	TGCAGCGTTGGGGACAGGGGAGGGTTCTATGGCTACACCTTC	CSVGDRGGFYGYTF
TRBV7-8	-	TRBJ2-7	-	TGTGCCAGCAGCTTCAACAGGGAGTCTTACGCCGAGCAGTACTTC	CASSFNRESYAEQYF
TRBV12-5	-	TRBJ1-2	-	TGTGCTAGTGGTTTGGTGGGGAGGTCCTATGGCTACACCTTC	CASGLVGRSYGYTF
TRBV25-1	-	TRBJ2-7	-	TGTGCCAGCAGTGAAACCGAGCAGTACTTC	CASSETEQYF
TRBV9	-	TRBJ1-5	TRBD1	TGTGCCAGCAGCGTAGGGCAGGGGGGCAATCAGCCCCAGCATTTT	CASSVGQGGNQPQHF
TRBV9	-	TRBJ2-3	-	TGTGCCAGCAGCTGGGGAGGCACAGATACGCAGTATTTT	CASSWGGTDTQYF
TRBV29-1	-	TRBJ1-1	-	TGCAGCGCGTCCTTCAGTCAGGGGAACACTGAAGCTTTCTTT	CSASFSQGNTEAFF